This section outlines one TCR beta chain sequence together with its context. What it recognizes is unknown. The protocol was immunoSEQ multiplex PCR, while the TCRdb copy is restricted to in-frame clones and leaves out a portion. The table has about 200,000 clones, under 95% seen once. Looked up from germline, CDR1 is SEHNR and CDR2 is FQNEAQ (reference sequence). This CDR3 contains 13 residues. Between the trimmed V and J ends, which lost 3 bases and 6 bases, there was a span of 11 bases. The data are from a study of T cell responses to AZD1222 COVID-19 vaccine. General study results and limits: White British ancestry dominated among donors, who included more females, and clonal diversity was possibly underestimated.

This sequence was found in an adult in good health. The specimen was peripheral blood, collected on day 0 of MenACWY control vaccination. The V and J genes are TRBV7-9 and TRBJ1-1, with D tentatively TRBD1 (5 bases). CDR3 nucleotide sequence: TGTGCCAGCAGCTTCGGGGGGGACCCTGAAGCTTTCTTT. The encoded protein is CASSFGGDPEAFF.